Listed below are T cell receptor beta chains from one sample, sequenced in a study of blood T cell repertoires in COVID-19. Assay: immunoSEQ multiplex PCR; the TCRdb copy retains only in-frame clones and omits some. This sample has 150,000 to 200,000 clones, with approximately 93% found just once. The sample comprised peripheral blood. These receptors all come from a woman aged 55-69 years with COVID-19, enrolled during active disease. Both conserved end residues are trimmed from each CDR3.

v_gene	len	CDR3aa
TRBV5-4	16	ASSLARGGAQYNSPLH
TRBV18	11	ASSQGTTYEQY
TRBV5-4	15	ASSLGSGTAVPGELF
TRBV11-3	11	ASSLSGPGEQY
TRBV3-1/TRBV3-2	12	ASSHRGGNQPQH
TRBV6-6	14	ASSYSIEGNTYEQY
TRBV29-1	11	SVEEAGVYGYT
TRBV15	11	ATSRDHTGEAF
TRBV11-2	13	ASSLETGGPGELF
TRBV3-1/TRBV3-2	17	ASSQDFRRAKGSFDTQY